This T cell receptor beta chain was documented in a study of vaccination and CD4 T cells after COVID-19. As for the study in general: Stimuli were overlapping spike peptide pools of SARS-CoV-2 and three common cold coronaviruses (HCoV-NL63, HCoV-OC43, HCoV-229E).

The Oncomine TCR Beta short-read assay sequenced DNA from cultured CD4+ T cells. The template was genomic DNA from cultured CD4+ T cells. TCRdb itself ran the PCR reads through MiXCR, one entry per CDR3 protein. The table has just over 3,000 distinct CDR3 sequences, roughly 24% seen once; the top ten hold about a fifth. Treatment here: approximately 9-day PBMC culture with coronavirus spike peptide pools or control peptides (ViraFEST assay). Study-level findings and limits: Median SARS-CoV-2-reactive clonotypes rose from roughly 22 to 38, not significantly.

V dropped 6 bases and J dropped 4; count of bases not matched to a gene: 3. CDR1 ENHRY and CDR2 SYGVKD come from the germline V gene. The CDR3 loop spans 15 amino acids. In its sample, this clonotype ranks as medium-sized. Its matching antigen is unknown. The source of this sequence is a human donor who had recovered from COVID-19. Specimen: CD4+ T cells from blood, cultured in vitro, collected after SARS-CoV-2 vaccination. J is TRBJ2-1 and V is TRBV10-3; 13 bases map to TRBD2. CDR3 sequence reads: CAIRELAGGYNEQFF. In DNA, the CDR3 is TGTGCCATCAGGGAACTAGCGGGGGGGTACAATGAGCAGTTCTTC.